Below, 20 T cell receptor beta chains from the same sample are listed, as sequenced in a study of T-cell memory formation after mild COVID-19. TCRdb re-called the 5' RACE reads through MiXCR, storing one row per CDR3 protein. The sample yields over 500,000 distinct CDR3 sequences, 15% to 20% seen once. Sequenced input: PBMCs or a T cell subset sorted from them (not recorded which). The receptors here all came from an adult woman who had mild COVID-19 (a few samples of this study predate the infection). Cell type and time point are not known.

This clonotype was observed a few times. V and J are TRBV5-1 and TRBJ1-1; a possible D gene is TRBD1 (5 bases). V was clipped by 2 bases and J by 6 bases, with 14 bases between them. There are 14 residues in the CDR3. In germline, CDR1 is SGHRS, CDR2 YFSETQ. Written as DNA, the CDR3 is TGCGCCAGCAGCTTCCAGACAGCGGGGGCTGAAGCTTTCTTT. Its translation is CASSFQTAGAEAFF.

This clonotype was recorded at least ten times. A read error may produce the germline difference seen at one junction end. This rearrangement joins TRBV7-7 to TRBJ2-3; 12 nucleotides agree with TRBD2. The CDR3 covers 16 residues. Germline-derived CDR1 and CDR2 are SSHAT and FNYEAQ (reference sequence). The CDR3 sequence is CASSLGTSGSTDTQYF. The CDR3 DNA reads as TGTGCTAGCAGCTTAGGGACTAGCGGGAGCACAGATACGCAGTATTTT.

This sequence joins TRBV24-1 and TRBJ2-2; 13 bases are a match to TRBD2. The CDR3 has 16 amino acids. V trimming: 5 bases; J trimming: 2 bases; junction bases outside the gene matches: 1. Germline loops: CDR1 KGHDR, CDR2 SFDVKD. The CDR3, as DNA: TGTGCCACCAGTGGGGGACTAGCGGGAAACACCGGGGAGCTGTTTTTT. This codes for CATSGGLAGNTGELFF.

CDR3 sequence reads: CSVLTGLVHEQYF. The CDR3 nucleotides are TGCAGCGTCCTGACAGGGCTGGTCCACGAGCAGTACTTC. The chain couples TRBV29-1 to TRBJ2-7; 7 bases agree with TRBD1. With V trimmed by 6 bases and J by 5 bases, 10 bases remained unmatched. The CDR3 sequence is 13 residues long. CDR1 is SQVTM, CDR2 ANQGSEA, per germline.

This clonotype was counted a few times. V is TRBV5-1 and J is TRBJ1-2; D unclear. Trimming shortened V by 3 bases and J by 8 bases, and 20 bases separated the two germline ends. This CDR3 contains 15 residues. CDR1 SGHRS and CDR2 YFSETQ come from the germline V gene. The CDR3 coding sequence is TGCGCCAGCAGCTCCGCCCGACGCGTCCCTGGAGGCTACACCTTC. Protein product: CASSSARRVPGGYTF.

The CDR3 sequence is CASSSTTGLGYTF. The CDR3 coding sequence is TGTGCCAGCAGCTCAACGACAGGTTTGGGCTACACCTTC. The V gene is TRBV5-6, the J gene TRBJ1-2; the D gene is possibly TRBD1 (6 bases). V was shortened by 3 bases and J by 8 bases, with 14 bases between the two germline ends. The CDR3 runs to 13 residues. Germline V gene sequence: CDR1 SGHDT, CDR2 YYEEEE.

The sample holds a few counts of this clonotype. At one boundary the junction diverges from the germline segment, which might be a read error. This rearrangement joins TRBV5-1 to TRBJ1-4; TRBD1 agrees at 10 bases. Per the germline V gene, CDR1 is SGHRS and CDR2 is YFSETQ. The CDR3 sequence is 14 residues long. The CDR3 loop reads CASSAGQGYEKLIF. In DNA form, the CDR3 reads TGCGCCAGCAGCGCGGGACAGGGGTACGAAAAACTGATTTTT. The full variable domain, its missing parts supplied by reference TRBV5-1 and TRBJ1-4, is KAGVTQTPRYLIKTRGQQVTLSCSPISGHRSVSWYQQTPGQGLQFLFEYFSETQRNKGNFPGRFSGRQFSNSRSEMNVSTLELGDSALYLCASSAGQGYEKLIFGSGTQLSVL.

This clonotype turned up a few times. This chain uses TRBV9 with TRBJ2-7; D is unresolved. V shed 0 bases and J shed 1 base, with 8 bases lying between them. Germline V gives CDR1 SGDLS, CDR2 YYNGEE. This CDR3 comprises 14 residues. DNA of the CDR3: TGTGCCAGCAGCGTAGGGTACGGGTCCTACGAGCAGTACTTC. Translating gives CASSVGYGSYEQYF.

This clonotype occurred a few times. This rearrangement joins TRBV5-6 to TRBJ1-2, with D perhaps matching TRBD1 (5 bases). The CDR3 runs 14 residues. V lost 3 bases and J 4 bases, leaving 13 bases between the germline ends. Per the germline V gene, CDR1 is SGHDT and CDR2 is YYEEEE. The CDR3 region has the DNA TGTGCCAGCAGCTGGGGGACCGGGATCTATGGCTACACCTTC. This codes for CASSWGTGIYGYTF.

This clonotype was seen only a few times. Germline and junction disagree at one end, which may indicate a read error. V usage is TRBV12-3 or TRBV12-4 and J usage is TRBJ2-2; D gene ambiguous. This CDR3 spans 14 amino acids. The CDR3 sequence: CASSFAENAGELFF. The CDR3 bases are TGTGCCAGCAGTTTTGCGGAGAACGCCGGGGAGCTGTTTTTT.

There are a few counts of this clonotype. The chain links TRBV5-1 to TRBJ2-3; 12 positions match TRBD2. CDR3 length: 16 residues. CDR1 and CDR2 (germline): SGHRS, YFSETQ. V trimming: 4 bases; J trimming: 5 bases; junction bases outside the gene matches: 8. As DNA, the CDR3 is TGCGCCAGCAGCAGGAGGACTAGCGGGGCGGAAGATACGCAGTATTTT. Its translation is CASSRRTSGAEDTQYF.

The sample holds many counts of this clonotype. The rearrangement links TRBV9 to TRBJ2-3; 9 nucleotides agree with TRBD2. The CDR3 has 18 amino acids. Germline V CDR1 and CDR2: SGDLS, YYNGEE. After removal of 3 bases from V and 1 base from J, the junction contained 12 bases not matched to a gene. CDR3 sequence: CASSARPGVAGGTDTQYF. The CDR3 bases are TGTGCCAGCAGCGCCCGCCCGGGGGTAGCGGGGGGCACAGATACGCAGTATTTT.

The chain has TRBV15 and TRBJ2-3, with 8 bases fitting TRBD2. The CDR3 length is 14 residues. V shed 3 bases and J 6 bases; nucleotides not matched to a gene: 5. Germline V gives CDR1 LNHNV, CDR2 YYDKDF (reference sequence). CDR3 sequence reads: CATSSGRAGDTQYF. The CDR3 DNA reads TGTGCCACCAGCAGCGGGAGGGCCGGTGATACGCAGTATTTT.

CDR3 protein: CASSLTGGFKEQYF. In nucleotides, the CDR3 is TGCGCCAGCAGCTTGACAGGGGGCTTTAAAGAGCAGTACTTC. V usage is TRBV5-1 and J usage is TRBJ2-7, with 9 bases that match TRBD1. Germline V gene data show CDR1 as SGHRS and CDR2 as YFSETQ. The CDR3 spans 14 residues. V gave up 1 base and J gave up 7 bases; unmatched junction bases: 6.

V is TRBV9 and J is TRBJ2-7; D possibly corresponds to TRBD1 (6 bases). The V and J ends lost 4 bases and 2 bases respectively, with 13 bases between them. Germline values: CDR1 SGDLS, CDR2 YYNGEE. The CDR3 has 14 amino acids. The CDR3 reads CASSPRTETYEQYF. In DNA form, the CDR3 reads TGTGCCAGCAGCCCCAGGACAGAGACCTACGAGCAGTACTTC.

Written as DNA, the CDR3 is TGTGCCAGCAGCGTAGACATTCCCAACACCGGGGAGCTGTTTTTT. Protein product: CASSVDIPNTGELFF. V is TRBV9 and J is TRBJ2-2, with unresolved D. The V end was cut by 0 bases, the J end by 2 bases, with 8 bases between. The CDR3 spans 15 residues. In germline, CDR1 is SGDLS, CDR2 YYNGEE. The full variable domain, rest sourced from reference TRBV9 and TRBJ2-2, is DSGVTQTPKHLITATGQRVTLRCSPRSGDLSVYWYQQSLDQGLQFLIQYYNGEERAKGNILERFSAQQFPDLHSELNLSSLELGDSALYFCASSVDIPNTGELFFGEGSRLTVL.

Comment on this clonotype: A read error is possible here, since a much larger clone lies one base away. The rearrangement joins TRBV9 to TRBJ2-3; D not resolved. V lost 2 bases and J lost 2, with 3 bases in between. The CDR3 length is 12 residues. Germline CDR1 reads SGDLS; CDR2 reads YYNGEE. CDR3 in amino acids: CASSVFTDTQYF. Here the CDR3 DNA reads TGTGCCAGCAGCGTCTTCACAGATACGCAGTATTTT.

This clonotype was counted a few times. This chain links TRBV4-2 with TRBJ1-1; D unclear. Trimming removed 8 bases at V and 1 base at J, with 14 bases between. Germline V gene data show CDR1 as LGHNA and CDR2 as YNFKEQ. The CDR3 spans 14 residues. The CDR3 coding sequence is TGTGCCAGCTCCCAGTCAGGAACGAACACTGAAGCTTTCTTT. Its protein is CASSQSGTNTEAFF.

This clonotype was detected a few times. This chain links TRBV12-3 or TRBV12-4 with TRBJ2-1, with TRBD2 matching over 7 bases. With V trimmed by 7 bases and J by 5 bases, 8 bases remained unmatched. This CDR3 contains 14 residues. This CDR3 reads CASTSRDYNNEQFF. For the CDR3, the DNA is TGTGCCAGCACCAGCCGGGACTACAACAATGAGCAGTTCTTC.

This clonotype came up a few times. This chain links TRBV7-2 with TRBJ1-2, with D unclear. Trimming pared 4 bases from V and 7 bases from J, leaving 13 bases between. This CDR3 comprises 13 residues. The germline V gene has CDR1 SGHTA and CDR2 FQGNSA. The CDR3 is CASSSLPVSGYTF. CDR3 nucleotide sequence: TGTGCCAGCAGCTCTCTTCCCGTGAGTGGCTACACCTTC. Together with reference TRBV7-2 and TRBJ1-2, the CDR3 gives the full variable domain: GAGVSQSPSNKVTEKGKDVELRCDPISGHTALYWYRQSLGQGLEFLIYFQGNSAPDKSGLPSDRFSAERTGGSVSTLTIQRTQQEDSAVYLCASSSLPVSGYTFGSGTRLTVV.